The present T cell receptor (beta chain) was sequenced within a study of blood T cell repertoires in COVID-19. The CDR3 is 10 residues long. V was cut by 10 bases and J by 8 bases, with 11 bases left in between. Per germline, CDR1 SGHVS and CDR2 FNYEAQ. Original data processing: Nucleated cell number was recorded as an estimate derived from reference gene primer amplification. Profiled with immunoSEQ multiplex PCR; TCRdb holds only in-frame clones, not every one. V and J calls plus clone size are reproduced from that table; the DNA served to infer D and trimming. The repertoire holds some 300,000 clones, with approximately 86% as singletons.

The receptor was derived from a woman between 70 and 85 years old with COVID-19, enrolled during active disease. This chain uses TRBV7-6 with TRBJ1-2; no firm D call. Material for sequencing was peripheral blood. Here the CDR3 DNA reads TGTGCCACCACGGCGGGGGGCTACACCTTC. Residues: CATTAGGYTF. The full variable domain, completed using reference TRBV7-6 and TRBJ1-2, is GAGVSQSPRYKVTKRGQDVALRCDPISGHVSLYWYRQALGQGPEFLTYFNYEAQQDKSGLPNDRFSAERPEGSISTLTIQRTEQRDSAMYRCATTAGGYTFGSGTRLTVV.